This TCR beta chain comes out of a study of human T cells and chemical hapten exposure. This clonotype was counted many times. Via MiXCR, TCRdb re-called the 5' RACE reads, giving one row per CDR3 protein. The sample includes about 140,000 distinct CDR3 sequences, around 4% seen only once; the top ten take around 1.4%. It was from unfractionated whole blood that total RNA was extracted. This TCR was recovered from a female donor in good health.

The CDR3 spells CASSQDPKEGPNTGELFF. Here the CDR3 DNA reads TGCGCCAGCAGCCAAGATCCTAAGGAGGGTCCGAACACCGGGGAGCTGTTTTTT. V is TRBV4-3 and J is TRBJ2-2, with D possibly matching TRBD2 (6 bases). Germline V CDR1 and CDR2: LGHNA, YSLEER. There are 18 residues in the CDR3. Trimming took off 0 bases at V and 0 bases at J, with 14 bases between the two ends.